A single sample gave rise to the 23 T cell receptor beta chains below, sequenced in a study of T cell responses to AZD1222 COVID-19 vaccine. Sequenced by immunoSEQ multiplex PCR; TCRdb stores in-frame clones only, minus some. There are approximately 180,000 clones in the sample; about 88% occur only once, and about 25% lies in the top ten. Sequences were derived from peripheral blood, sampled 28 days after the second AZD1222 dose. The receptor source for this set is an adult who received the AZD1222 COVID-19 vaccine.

CDR3 sequence: CASSSTGGDPNEKLFF. CDR3 DNA sequence: TGCGCCAGCAGCTCGACAGGGGGCGACCCTAATGAAAAACTGTTTTTT. The chain recombines TRBV5-1 with TRBJ1-4; the match to TRBD1 covers 10 bases. Germline V CDR1 and CDR2: SGHRS, YFSETQ. Unmatched junction bases numbered 5, after V lost 3 bases and J lost 3 bases. This CDR3 is 16 amino acids long.

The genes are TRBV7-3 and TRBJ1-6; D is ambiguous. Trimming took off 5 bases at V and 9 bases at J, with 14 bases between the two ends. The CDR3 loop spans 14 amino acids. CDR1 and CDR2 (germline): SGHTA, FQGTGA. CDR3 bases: TGTGCCAGCAGCCAAGACGGTGTCAGTTCACCCCTCCACTTT. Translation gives CASSQDGVSSPLHF.

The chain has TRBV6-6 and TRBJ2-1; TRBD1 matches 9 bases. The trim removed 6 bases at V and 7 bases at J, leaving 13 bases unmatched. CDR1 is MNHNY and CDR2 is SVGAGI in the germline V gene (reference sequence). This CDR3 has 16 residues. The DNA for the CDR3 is TGTGCCAGCAGCATCGGACAGGGGAAAGAGTCTAATGAGCAGTTCTTC. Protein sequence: CASSIGQGKESNEQFF.

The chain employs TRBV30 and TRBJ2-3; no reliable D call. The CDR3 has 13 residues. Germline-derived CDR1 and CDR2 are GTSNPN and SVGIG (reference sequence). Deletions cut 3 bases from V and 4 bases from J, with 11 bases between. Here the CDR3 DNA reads TGTGCCTGGAGGGCAATGGGTGCAGATACGCAGTATTTT. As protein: CAWRAMGADTQYF. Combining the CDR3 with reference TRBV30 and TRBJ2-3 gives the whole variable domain SQTIHQWPATLVQPVGSPLSLECTVEGTSNPNLYWYRQAAGRGLQLLFYSVGIGQISSEVPQNLSASRPQDRQFILSSKKLLLSDSGFYLCAWRAMGADTQYFGPGTRLTVL.

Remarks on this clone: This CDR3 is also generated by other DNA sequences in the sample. The chain's CDR3 is CASKSSGNTIYF. The DNA for the CDR3 is TGTGCCAGCAAGTCTTCTGGAAACACCATATATTTT. The rearrangement links TRBV12-3 or TRBV12-4 to TRBJ1-3; D is uncertain. The CDR3 covers 12 residues. Trimming removed 7 bases at V and 1 base at J, with 5 bases between.

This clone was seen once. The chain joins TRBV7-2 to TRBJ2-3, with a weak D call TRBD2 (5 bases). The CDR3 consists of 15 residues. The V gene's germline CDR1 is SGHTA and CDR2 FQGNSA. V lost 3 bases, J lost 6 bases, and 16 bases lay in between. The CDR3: CASSFSFSRGDTQYF. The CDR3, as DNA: TGTGCCAGCAGCTTTAGCTTCTCGAGAGGGGATACGCAGTATTTT.

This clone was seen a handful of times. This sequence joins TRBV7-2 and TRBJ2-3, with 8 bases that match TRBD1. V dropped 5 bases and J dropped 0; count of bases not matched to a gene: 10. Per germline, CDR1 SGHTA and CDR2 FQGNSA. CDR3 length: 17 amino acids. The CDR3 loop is CASSRAGTGLSTDTQYF. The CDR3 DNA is TGTGCCAGCAGCCGGGCCGGGACAGGTTTGAGCACAGATACGCAGTATTTT.

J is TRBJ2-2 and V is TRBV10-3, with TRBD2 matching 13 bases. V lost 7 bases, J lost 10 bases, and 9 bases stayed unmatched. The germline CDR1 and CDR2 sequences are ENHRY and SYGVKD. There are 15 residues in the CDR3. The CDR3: CAITSGLAGVAELFF. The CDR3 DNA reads TGTGCCATCACCTCCGGACTAGCGGGAGTCGCGGAGCTGTTTTTT.

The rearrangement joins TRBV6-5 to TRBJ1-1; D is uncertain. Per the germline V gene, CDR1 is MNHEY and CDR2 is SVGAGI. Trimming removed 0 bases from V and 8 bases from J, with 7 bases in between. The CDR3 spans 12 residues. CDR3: CASSYSSSEAFF. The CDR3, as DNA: TGTGCCAGCAGTTACTCAAGCTCAGAAGCTTTCTTT.

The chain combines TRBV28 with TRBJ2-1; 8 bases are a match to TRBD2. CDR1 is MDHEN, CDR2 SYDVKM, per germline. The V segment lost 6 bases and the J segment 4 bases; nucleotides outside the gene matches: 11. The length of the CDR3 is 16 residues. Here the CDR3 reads CASSPPGLVGYNEQFF. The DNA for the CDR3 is TGTGCCAGCAGCCCACCGGGACTAGTAGGGTACAATGAGCAGTTCTTC. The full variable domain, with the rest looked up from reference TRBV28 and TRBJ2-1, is DVKVTQSSRYLVKRTGEKVFLECVQDMDHENMFWYRQDPGLGLRLIYFSYDVKMKEKGDIPEGYSVSREKKERFSLILESASTNQTSMYLCASSPPGLVGYNEQFFGPGTRLTVL.

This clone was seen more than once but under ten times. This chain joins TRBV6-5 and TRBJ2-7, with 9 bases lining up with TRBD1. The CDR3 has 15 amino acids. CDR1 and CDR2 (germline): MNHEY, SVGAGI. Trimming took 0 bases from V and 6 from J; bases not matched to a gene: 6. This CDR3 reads CASSYSRWTGVEQYF. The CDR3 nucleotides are TGTGCCAGCAGTTACTCGAGATGGACAGGGGTCGAGCAGTACTTC.

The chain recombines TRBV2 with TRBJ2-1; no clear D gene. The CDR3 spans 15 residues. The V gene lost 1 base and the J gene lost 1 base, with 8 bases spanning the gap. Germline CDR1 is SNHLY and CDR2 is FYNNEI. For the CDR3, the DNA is TGTGCCAGCAGTGAAGAGGTAGCTTCCTACAATGAGCAGTTCTTC. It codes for CASSEEVASYNEQFF.

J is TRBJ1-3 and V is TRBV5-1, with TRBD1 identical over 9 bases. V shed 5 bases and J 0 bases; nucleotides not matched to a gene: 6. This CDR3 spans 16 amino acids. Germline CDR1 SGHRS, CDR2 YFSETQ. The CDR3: CASSQQGATSGNTIYF. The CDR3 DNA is TGCGCCAGCAGTCAACAGGGGGCGACCTCTGGAAACACCATATATTTT.

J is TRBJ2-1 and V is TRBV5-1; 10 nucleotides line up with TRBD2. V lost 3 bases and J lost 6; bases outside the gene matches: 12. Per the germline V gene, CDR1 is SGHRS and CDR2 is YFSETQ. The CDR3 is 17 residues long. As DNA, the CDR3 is TGCGCCAGCAGCTACCTTGAAGCGGGAGGGATGGGCAATGAGCAGTTCTTC. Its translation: CASSYLEAGGMGNEQFF.

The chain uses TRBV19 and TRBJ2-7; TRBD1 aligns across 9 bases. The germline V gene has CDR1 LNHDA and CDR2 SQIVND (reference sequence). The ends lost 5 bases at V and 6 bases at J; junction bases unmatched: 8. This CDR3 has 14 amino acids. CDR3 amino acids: CASSEQGAGGEQYF. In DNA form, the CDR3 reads TGTGCCAGTAGTGAACAGGGGGCGGGCGGCGAGCAGTACTTC.

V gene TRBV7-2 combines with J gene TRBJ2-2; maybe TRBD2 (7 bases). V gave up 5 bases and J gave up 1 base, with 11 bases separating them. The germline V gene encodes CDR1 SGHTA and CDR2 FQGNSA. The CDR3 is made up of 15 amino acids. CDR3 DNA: TGTGCCAGCAGCGCGGGGGCTCGGAACACCGGGGAGCTGTTTTTT. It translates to CASSAGARNTGELFF.

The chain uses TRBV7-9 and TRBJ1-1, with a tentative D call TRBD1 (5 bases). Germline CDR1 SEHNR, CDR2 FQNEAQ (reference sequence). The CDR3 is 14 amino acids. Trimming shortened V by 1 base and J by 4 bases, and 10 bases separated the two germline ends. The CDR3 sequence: CASSLGSGGTEAFF. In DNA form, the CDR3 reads TGTGCCAGCAGCTTAGGGTCGGGGGGCACTGAAGCTTTCTTT.

CDR3 sequence reads: CASSPGGADTQYF. The CDR3 bases are TGTGCCAGCAGCCCCGGGGGTGCTGATACGCAGTATTTT. J is TRBJ2-3 and V is TRBV7-3; maybe TRBD2 (6 bases). CDR1 is SGHTA, CDR2 FQGTGA, per germline. The CDR3 sequence is 13 residues long. Trimming pared 5 bases from V and 6 bases from J, leaving 12 bases between. Combining the CDR3 with reference TRBV7-3 and TRBJ2-3 gives the whole variable domain GAGVSQTPSNKVTEKGKYVELRCDPISGHTALYWYRQSLGQGPEFLIYFQGTGAADDSGLPNDRFFAVRPEGSVSTLKIQRTERGDSAVYLCASSPGGADTQYFGPGTRLTVL.

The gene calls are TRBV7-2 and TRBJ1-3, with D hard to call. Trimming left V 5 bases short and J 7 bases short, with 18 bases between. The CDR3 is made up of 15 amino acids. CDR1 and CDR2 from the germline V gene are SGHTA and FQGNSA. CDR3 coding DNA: TGTGCCAGCAGCACACAGATTATCATGGGGAACACCATATATTTT. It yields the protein CASSTQIIMGNTIYF.

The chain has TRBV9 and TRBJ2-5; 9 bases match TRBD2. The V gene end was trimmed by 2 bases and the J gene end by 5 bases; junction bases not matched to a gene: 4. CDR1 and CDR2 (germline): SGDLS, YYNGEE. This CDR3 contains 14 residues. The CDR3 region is CASSVSGSKETQYF. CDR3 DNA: TGTGCCAGCAGCGTTAGCGGGAGTAAGGAGACCCAGTACTTC.

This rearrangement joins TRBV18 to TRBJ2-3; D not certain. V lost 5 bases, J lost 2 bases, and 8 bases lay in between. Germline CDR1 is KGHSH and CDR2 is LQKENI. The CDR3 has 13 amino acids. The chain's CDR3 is CASSTKLTDTQYF. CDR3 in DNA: TGTGCCAGCTCAACCAAGCTCACAGATACGCAGTATTTT.

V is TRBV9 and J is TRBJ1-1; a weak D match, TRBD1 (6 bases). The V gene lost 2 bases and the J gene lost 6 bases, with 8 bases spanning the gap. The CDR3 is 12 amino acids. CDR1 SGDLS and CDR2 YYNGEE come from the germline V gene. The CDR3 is CASSVRGSEAFF. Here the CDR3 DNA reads TGTGCCAGCAGCGTCAGGGGATCTGAAGCTTTCTTT. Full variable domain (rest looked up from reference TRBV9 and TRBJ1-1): DSGVTQTPKHLITATGQRVTLRCSPRSGDLSVYWYQQSLDQGLQFLIQYYNGEERAKGNILERFSAQQFPDLHSELNLSSLELGDSALYFCASSVRGSEAFFGQGTRLTVV.

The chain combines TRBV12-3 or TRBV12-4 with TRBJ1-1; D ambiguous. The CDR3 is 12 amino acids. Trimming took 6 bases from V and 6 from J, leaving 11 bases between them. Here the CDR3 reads CASSRWVAEAFF. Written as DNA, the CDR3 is TGTGCCAGCAGCCGGTGGGTCGCTGAAGCTTTCTTT.